This passage covers 11 T cell receptor beta chains from one sample sequenced in a study of T cells after yellow fever vaccination. TCRdb independently ran MiXCR on the 5' RACE reads; one entry per CDR3 protein. The table records 450,000 to 600,000 distinct CDR3 sequences, approximately 13% of them present only once. This material consisted of PBMCs, taken on the day of the yellow fever booster vaccination. These receptors all stem from a man aged 25-45 years who received the YFV17D yellow fever vaccine.

This sequence joins TRBV12-3 or TRBV12-4 and TRBJ1-6; D gene ambiguous. The CDR3 has 14 amino acids. V was cut by 1 base and J by 9 bases, with 10 bases left in between. Here the CDR3 DNA reads TGTGCCAGCAGTTTAGGGAGTTCTGGTTCACCCCTCCACTTT. Protein product: CASSLGSSGSPLHF.

This clonotype turned up a few times. The chain combines TRBV30 with TRBJ1-6, with D unresolved. The germline V and J ends were trimmed by 6 bases and 9 bases, with 12 bases remaining between them. Germline V gene lookup returns CDR1 GTSNPN and CDR2 SVGIG (reference sequence). The CDR3 runs to 12 residues. CDR3 residues: CACPTGTSPLHF. The CDR3 DNA follows: TGTGCCTGTCCGACGGGCACTTCACCCCTCCACTTT.

The rearrangement joins TRBV6-6 to TRBJ2-7; no clear D. This CDR3 region has 12 residues. CDR1 and CDR2 (germline): MNHNY, SVGAGI (reference sequence). Trimming took off 5 bases at V and 0 bases at J, with 5 bases between the two ends. CDR3 loop: CASSTYSYEQYF. In nucleotides, the CDR3 is TGTGCCAGCAGTACCTACTCCTACGAGCAGTACTTC.

The table lists this clonotype with a few counts. The V gene is TRBV7-9, the J gene TRBJ1-5; 7 bases line up with TRBD1. CDR3 size: 17 residues. The germline V gene encodes CDR1 SEHNR and CDR2 FQNEAQ (reference sequence). J gave up 1 base and V 1 base, and 7 bases lay outside the gene matches. CDR3: CASSLVAGGLSNQPQHF. CDR3 DNA: TGTGCCAGCAGCTTAGTGGCAGGGGGGTTGAGCAATCAGCCCCAGCATTTT.

In this sample, this clonotype turned up a few times. The chain employs TRBV7-9 and TRBJ2-1; the D gene is possibly TRBD1 (6 bases). Germline V gene data show CDR1 as SEHNR and CDR2 as FQNEAQ (reference sequence). CDR3 size: 13 residues. Deletions cut 6 bases from V and 6 bases from J, with 12 bases between. CDR3 sequence: CASRTQGANEQFF. CDR3 sequence (DNA): TGTGCCAGCAGGACACAGGGAGCCAATGAGCAGTTCTTC.

This clonotype was found a few times. The rearrangement joins TRBV20-1 to TRBJ1-1; no reliable D call. Trimming cost V 3 bases and J 5 bases, with 13 bases left between them. The germline gives CDR1 DFQATT, CDR2 SNEGSKA (reference sequence). This CDR3 contains 13 residues. Here the CDR3 reads CSASRPQRTEAFF. As DNA, the CDR3 is TGCAGTGCTAGCAGACCGCAGCGGACTGAAGCTTTCTTT.

This clonotype showed up just a few times. The chain joins TRBV5-1 to TRBJ2-7; 7 nucleotides line up with TRBD1. After removal of 4 bases from V and 1 base from J, the junction contained 14 bases not matched to a gene. Germline loops: CDR1 SGHRS, CDR2 YFSETQ. This CDR3 spans 17 amino acids. CDR3 sequence reads: CASSPGDLGGASYEQYF. CDR3 in DNA: TGCGCCAGCAGCCCCGGGGACCTAGGGGGCGCGTCCTACGAGCAGTACTTC. The full variable domain, completed using reference TRBV5-1 and TRBJ2-7, is KAGVTQTPRYLIKTRGQQVTLSCSPISGHRSVSWYQQTPGQGLQFLFEYFSETQRNKGNFPGRFSGRQFSNSRSEMNVSTLELGDSALYLCASSPGDLGGASYEQYFGPGTRLTVT.

This clonotype appeared a single time. V is TRBV20-1 and J is TRBJ2-3, with 8 bases matching TRBD2. The germline V gene encodes CDR1 DFQATT and CDR2 SNEGSKA (reference sequence). V shed 3 bases, J shed 2 bases, and the junction held 4 bases outside the gene matches. CDR3 length: 14 residues. CDR3: CSASPSGLTDTQYF. The CDR3 DNA reads as TGCAGTGCTAGCCCTAGCGGGCTCACAGATACGCAGTATTTT.

This clonotype appeared a few times. This sequence joins TRBV10-3 and TRBJ1-6; D not certain. The CDR3 totals 17 residues. Trimming shortened V by 10 bases and J by 7 bases, and 26 bases separated the two germline ends. Germline V lookup: CDR1 ENHRY, CDR2 SYGVKD. CDR3 sequence: CANSRLRAPRENSPLHF. CDR3 DNA sequence: TGTGCCAACTCTCGCCTTCGTGCCCCCCGGGAGAATTCACCCCTCCACTTT.

The genes are TRBV4-2 and TRBJ1-1, with no clear D. The CDR3 consists of 13 residues. In germline, CDR1 is LGHNA, CDR2 YNFKEQ. V lost 2 bases, J lost 11 bases, and 15 bases lay in between. The CDR3 region is CASSQMLWAWAFF. The CDR3, as DNA: TGTGCCAGCAGCCAAATGTTGTGGGCGTGGGCTTTCTTT.

This clonotype was seen more than once but under ten times. A much bigger clone sits one base away, suggesting this may be a read error. V is TRBV7-2 and J is TRBJ1-5, with 10 bases lining up with TRBD1. CDR1 and CDR2 (germline): SGHTA, FQGNSA. This CDR3 spans 14 amino acids. V lost 4 bases, J lost 6 bases, and 3 bases stayed unmatched. The CDR3 reads CASSSTGGSQPQHF. CDR3 sequence (DNA): TGTGCCAGCAGCTCGACAGGGGGCAGTCAGCCCCAGCATTTT.